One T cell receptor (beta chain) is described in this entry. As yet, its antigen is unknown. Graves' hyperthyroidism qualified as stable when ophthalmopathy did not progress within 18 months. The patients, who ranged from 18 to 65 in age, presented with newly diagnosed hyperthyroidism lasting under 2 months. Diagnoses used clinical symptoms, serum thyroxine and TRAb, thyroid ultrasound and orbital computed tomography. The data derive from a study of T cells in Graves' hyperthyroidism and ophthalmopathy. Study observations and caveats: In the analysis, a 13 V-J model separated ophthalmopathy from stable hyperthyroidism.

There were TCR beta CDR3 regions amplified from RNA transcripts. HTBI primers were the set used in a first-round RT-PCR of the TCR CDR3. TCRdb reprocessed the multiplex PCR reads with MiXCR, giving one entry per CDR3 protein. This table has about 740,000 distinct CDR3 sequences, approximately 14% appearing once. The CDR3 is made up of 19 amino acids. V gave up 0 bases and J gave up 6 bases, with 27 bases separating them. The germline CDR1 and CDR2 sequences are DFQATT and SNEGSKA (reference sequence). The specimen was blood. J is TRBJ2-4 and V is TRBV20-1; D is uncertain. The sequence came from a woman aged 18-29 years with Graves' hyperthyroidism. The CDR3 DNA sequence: TGCAGTGCTAGAGATCTTGGCCAGTCCCCTTTGCAATTCGGAAACATTCAGTACTTC. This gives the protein CSARDLGQSPLQFGNIQYF.